This T cell receptor (beta chain) is drawn from a study of blood T cells in healthy people across ages. This clonotype was seen more than once but under ten times. The CDR3 loop spans 16 amino acids. Germline trimming cut 3 bases from V and 4 bases from J; bases unmatched to any gene: 10. The germline CDR1 and CDR2 sequences are SGHDN and FVKESK. Primers used in a second PCR of about 6 to 11 cycles were a sample-barcoded 5' primer and a J-beta primer mix. TCRdb processed the 5' RACE reads anew with MiXCR; each CDR3 protein has one entry. The sample shows approximately 1,000,000 distinct CDR3 sequences, roughly two fifths of them seen only once.

The chain combines TRBV14 with TRBJ1-2; 8 bases fit TRBD1. What was sequenced was blood. The TCR comes from a man aged 18-30 years in good health. The CDR3 DNA reads as TGTGCCAGCAGCCACCTAGACAGGGGCGACTTCTATGGCTACACCTTC. Translating gives CASSHLDRGDFYGYTF.